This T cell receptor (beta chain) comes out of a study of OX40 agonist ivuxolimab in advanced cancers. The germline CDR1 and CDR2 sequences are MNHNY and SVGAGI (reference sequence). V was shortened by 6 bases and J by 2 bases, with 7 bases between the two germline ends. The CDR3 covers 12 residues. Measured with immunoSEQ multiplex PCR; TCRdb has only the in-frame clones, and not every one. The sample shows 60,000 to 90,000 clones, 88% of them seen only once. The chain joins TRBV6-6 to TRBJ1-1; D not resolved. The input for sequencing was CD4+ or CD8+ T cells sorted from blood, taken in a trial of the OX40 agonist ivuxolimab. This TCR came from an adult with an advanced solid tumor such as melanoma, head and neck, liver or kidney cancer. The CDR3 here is CASSRLNTEAFF. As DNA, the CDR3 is TGTGCCAGCAGCAGACTTAACACTGAAGCTTTCTTT.